One sample yielded the 28 T cell receptor beta chains listed below, sequenced in a study of T cell responses to AZD1222 COVID-19 vaccine. Profiling relied on immunoSEQ multiplex PCR, and the TCRdb table lists in-frame clones only, not all of them. The sample shows roughly 120,000 clones, roughly 88% of them seen only once. The sequencing used peripheral blood, collected on day 0 of AZD1222 vaccination. The receptor source for this set is an adult in good health.

This rearrangement joins TRBV20-1 to TRBJ2-5; TRBD1 matches at 9 bases. V was clipped by 6 bases and J by 9 bases; unmatched bases: 5. The CDR3 totals 11 residues. Germline V gives CDR1 DFQATT, CDR2 SNEGSKA (reference sequence). The DNA of the CDR3 is TGCAGTGCGGACAGGGGCGAGGCCCAGTACTTC. Protein sequence: CSADRGEAQYF.

The V call is TRBV2, the J call TRBJ2-7; D not resolved. The CDR3 has 16 residues. The V end lost 3 bases, the J end lost 1 base, and 16 bases lay between the germline ends. CDR1 is SNHLY, CDR2 FYNNEI, per germline. The CDR3 nucleotides read TGTGCCAGCAGTGATCAGTTTGGAAGTTCGTCCTACGAGCAGTACTTC. Translation gives CASSDQFGSSSYEQYF.

The chain couples TRBV11-3 to TRBJ1-1; D uncertain. The germline V and J ends were trimmed by 2 bases and 7 bases, with 5 bases remaining between them. CDR1 and CDR2 from the germline V gene are SGHNT and YENEEA. This CDR3 is built from 11 residues. As DNA, the CDR3 is TGTGCCAGCAGCTTAAGGAGTGAAGCTTTCTTT. Amino acid sequence: CASSLRSEAFF.

The chain combines TRBV18 with TRBJ1-4; D gene uncertain. Trimming removed 3 bases from V and 6 bases from J, with 14 bases in between. Germline assignment: CDR1 KGHSH and CDR2 LQKENI. The CDR3 is made up of 15 amino acids. The CDR3 sequence: CASSPPPEGDEKLFF. The CDR3 coding sequence is TGTGCCAGCTCACCCCCCCCCGAGGGCGATGAAAAACTGTTTTTT.

This clone was recorded a few times. The CDR3 coding sequence is TGTGCCAGCAGTTACTCGAGAGACAGGGGGCTCGGAAAACTGTTTTTT. Protein: CASSYSRDRGLGKLFF. The chain has TRBV6-2 or TRBV6-3 and TRBJ1-4; 10 positions match TRBD1. The CDR3 contains 16 residues. CDR1 is MNHEY and CDR2 is SVGEGT in the germline V gene. Germline trimming cut 0 bases from V and 10 bases from J; bases unmatched to any gene: 8.

This clone was seen once. The chain joins TRBV23-1 to TRBJ2-7; D remains ambiguous. TRBV23-1 is filed as an ORF, its function uncertain. This CDR3 region has 14 residues. The germline V and J ends were trimmed by 7 bases and 2 bases, with 15 bases remaining between them. In DNA, the CDR3 is TGCGCCAGCAAAGGCGACAAGAAAACCTACGAGCAGTACTTC. Its protein is CASKGDKKTYEQYF.

The sample holds one count of this clone. In nucleotides, the CDR3 is TGTGCCAGCAGATCAGGGTCACTAGCAGGGCCCACTAGCACAGATACGCAGTATTTT. Amino acids: CASRSGSLAGPTSTDTQYF. The rearrangement joins TRBV9 to TRBJ2-3; TRBD2 might be the D (6 bases). This CDR3 comprises 19 residues. Germline CDR1 is SGDLS and CDR2 is YYNGEE. The V gene lost 5 bases and the J gene lost 0 bases, with 25 bases spanning the gap.

This clone was recorded once. The gene calls are TRBV18 and TRBJ2-7; 7 bases fit TRBD1. J lost 0 bases, V lost 4 bases, and 6 bases had no gene match. The CDR3 extends over 15 amino acids. From germline, CDR1 is KGHSH and CDR2 LQKENI. The CDR3: CASSQQGPVSYEQYF. The CDR3 nucleotides are TGTGCCAGCTCACAACAGGGGCCAGTCTCCTACGAGCAGTACTTC.

V is TRBV7-9 and J is TRBJ2-7; TRBD1 might be the D (5 bases). CDR3 length equals 16 residues. Trimming removed 6 bases from V and 2 bases from J, with 20 bases in between. The germline V gene encodes CDR1 SEHNR and CDR2 FQNEAQ (reference sequence). CDR3 bases: TGTGCCAGCAGTCCTCTAACGAGCAGGGTTCCCTACGAGCAGTACTTC. Amino acids: CASSPLTSRVPYEQYF. The variable domain in full, with the rest retrieved from reference TRBV7-9 and TRBJ2-7, is DTGVSQNPRHKITKRGQNVTFRCDPISEHNRLYWYRQTLGQGPEFLTYFQNEAQLEKSRLLSDRFSAERPKGSFSTLEIQRTEQGDSAMYLCASSPLTSRVPYEQYFGPGTRLTVT.

In DNA form, the CDR3 reads TGTGCCACCAGCAGGAACGTGGGGTGGACAGATACGCAGTATTTT. Its protein product is CATSRNVGWTDTQYF. This chain connects TRBV15 to TRBJ2-3; D is undetermined. The CDR3 is made up of 15 amino acids. CDR1 is LNHNV and CDR2 is YYDKDF in the germline V gene (reference sequence). The V end was cut by 3 bases, the J end by 3 bases, with 13 bases between.

The J gene is TRBJ1-2, the V gene TRBV6-5, with D unclear. Trimming took off 4 bases at V and 2 bases at J, with 14 bases between the two ends. Germline V gene data show CDR1 as MNHEY and CDR2 as SVGAGI. The CDR3 totals 15 residues. The CDR3 nucleotides read TGTGCCAGCAGTTCCTCCAGGCTGCAGAACTATGGCTACACCTTC. Protein: CASSSSRLQNYGYTF.

V and J are TRBV19 and TRBJ2-7; D is unclear. The germline V gene encodes CDR1 LNHDA and CDR2 SQIVND (reference sequence). The V gene lost 6 bases and the J gene lost 3 bases, with 9 bases spanning the gap. The CDR3 runs to 12 residues. Written as DNA, the CDR3 is TGTGCCAGTAGGGACCTTGGCTACGAGCAGTACTTC. Translation: CASRDLGYEQYF.

V gene TRBV29-1 combines with J gene TRBJ1-1, with D maybe TRBD1 (5 bases). The CDR3 loop spans 12 amino acids. CDR1 is SQVTM, CDR2 ANQGSEA, per germline. Trimming stripped 5 bases from V and 8 bases from J, with 15 bases between. The CDR3 DNA reads as TGCAGCGTTATGACAGCATATGGGGAAGCTTTCTTT. It yields the protein CSVMTAYGEAFF.

This chain links TRBV4-1 with TRBJ1-1; D perhaps matches TRBD1 (6 bases). V was cut by 4 bases and J by 2 bases, with 8 bases left in between. The CDR3 has 13 residues. Germline values: CDR1 MGHRA, CDR2 YSYEKL. The CDR3 region has the DNA TGCGCCAGCAGCCTACAGGGAAACACTGAAGCTTTCTTT. It yields the protein CASSLQGNTEAFF.

The count of this clone is one. This chain links TRBV14 with TRBJ2-3; a possible D gene is TRBD2 (5 bases). There are 15 residues in the CDR3. The V end lost 0 bases, the J end lost 5 bases, and 12 bases lay between the germline ends. Germline V CDR1 and CDR2: SGHDN, FVKESK. CDR3 amino acids: CASSQDSGIGDTQYF. CDR3 nucleotides: TGTGCCAGCAGCCAAGACTCGGGGATAGGAGATACGCAGTATTTT. The full variable domain, completed using reference TRBV14 and TRBJ2-3, is EAGVTQFPSHSVIEKGQTVTLRCDPISGHDNLYWYRRVMGKEIKFLLHFVKESKQDESGMPNNRFLAERTGGTYSTLKVQPAELEDSGVYFCASSQDSGIGDTQYFGPGTRLTVL.

This chain connects TRBV18 to TRBJ1-3; D is undetermined. The V gene's germline CDR1 is KGHSH and CDR2 LQKENI. Trimming stripped 4 bases from V and 0 bases from J, with 13 bases between. The CDR3 is 16 amino acids. The DNA for the CDR3 is TGTGCCAGCTCACAAAGAGAGACCTTCTCTGGAAACACCATATATTTT. The encoded protein is CASSQRETFSGNTIYF.

The V gene is TRBV7-9, the J gene TRBJ1-4; the D gene is possibly TRBD1 (6 bases). Trimming pared 7 bases from V and 7 bases from J, leaving 13 bases between. The CDR3 has 13 residues. CDR1 and CDR2 (germline): SEHNR, FQNEAQ (reference sequence). The CDR3 nucleotides are TGTGCCAGCAACCAGGGGAGCGGTGAAAAACTGTTTTTT. Protein product: CASNQGSGEKLFF.

The chain recombines TRBV2 with TRBJ2-5; 12 nucleotides agree with TRBD2. CDR1 SNHLY and CDR2 FYNNEI come from the germline V gene. The V segment lost 4 bases and the J segment 5 bases; nucleotides outside the gene matches: 2. The CDR3 contains 14 residues. The CDR3 nucleotides read TGTGCCAGCAGTGGTACTAGCGGGGGGGAGACCCAGTACTTC. Translated: CASSGTSGGETQYF. The whole variable domain, filled in from reference TRBV2 and TRBJ2-5, reads EPEVTQTPSHQVTQMGQEVILRCVPISNHLYFYWYRQILGQKVEFLVSFYNNEISEKSEIFDDQFSVERPDGSNFTLKIRSTKLEDSAMYFCASSGTSGGETQYFGPGTRLLVL.

CDR3 in amino acids: CASSYPTGDSRFYGYTF. For the CDR3, the DNA is TGTGCCAGCAGTTACCCTACAGGGGACAGCCGATTCTATGGCTACACCTTC. The rearrangement joins TRBV6-2 or TRBV6-3 to TRBJ1-2; 7 nucleotides line up with TRBD1. This CDR3 has 17 residues. Germline CDR1 MNHEY, CDR2 SVGEGT. With 2 bases clipped from V and 4 bases from J, the junction kept 13 bases outside the gene matches.

The chain links TRBV5-1 to TRBJ2-1; tentatively, D is TRBD2 (5 bases). The CDR3 sequence is 15 residues long. V was cut by 7 bases and J by 6 bases, with 20 bases left in between. Germline lookup yields CDR1 SGHRS and CDR2 YFSETQ. The CDR3 protein is CASSKGSGPPNEQFF. In nucleotides, the CDR3 is TGCGCCAGCTCAAAAGGCAGCGGTCCTCCCAATGAGCAGTTCTTC.

With respect to this clone: At one boundary the junction diverges from the germline segment, which might be a read error. This chain joins TRBV7-7 and TRBJ2-7; TRBD2 agrees at 8 bases. CDR1 and CDR2 (germline): SSHAT, FNYEAQ (reference sequence). The CDR3 is made up of 14 amino acids. The CDR3 DNA sequence: TGTGCTAGCAGCTTAGGTTTAGCGGGGTACGAGCAGTACTTC. Amino acid sequence: CASSLGLAGYEQYF.

The genes are TRBV5-5 and TRBJ1-4; 9 bases are a match to TRBD1. CDR1 is SGHKS, CDR2 YYEKEE, per germline (reference sequence). The CDR3 has 18 residues. Trimming cost V 1 base and J 2 bases; bases outside gene matches: 9. The chain's CDR3 is CASSLRPGQGVTNEKLFF. CDR3 nucleotides: TGTGCCAGCAGCTTGAGGCCGGGACAGGGCGTTACTAATGAAAAACTGTTTTTT.

The CDR3 region has the DNA TGCGCCAGCAGCATAGGACAGGGCGGACATCAGCCCCAGCATTTT. Its translation: CASSIGQGGHQPQHF. The chain recombines TRBV5-1 with TRBJ1-5; 8 positions match TRBD1. The CDR3 runs to 15 residues. CDR1 is SGHRS, CDR2 YFSETQ, per germline. The V segment lost 4 bases and the J segment 5 bases; nucleotides outside the gene matches: 8.

The chain combines TRBV9 with TRBJ1-2, with TRBD1 as a possible D gene (5 bases). There are 12 residues in the CDR3. V lost 0 bases and J lost 8, with 8 bases in between. Germline CDR1 SGDLS, CDR2 YYNGEE. CDR3 nucleotide sequence: TGTGCCAGCAGCGTAGCCGGGGACGGCTACACCTTC. It translates to CASSVAGDGYTF.

This clone was observed a few times. The chain links TRBV7-2 to TRBJ1-6; tentatively, D is TRBD1 (5 bases). The CDR3 contains 15 residues. V was cut by 4 bases and J by 9 bases, with 16 bases left in between. Germline CDR1 SGHTA, CDR2 FQGNSA. The CDR3 here is CASSSAGLSVSPLHF. CDR3 coding DNA: TGTGCCAGCAGCTCAGCGGGACTCTCAGTTTCACCCCTCCACTTT.

This clone was recorded only once. CDR3 in amino acids: CASSIPPDTQYF. DNA of the CDR3: TGTGCCAGTAGTATACCCCCAGATACGCAGTATTTT. The chain couples TRBV19 to TRBJ2-3; D ambiguous. Germline CDR1 LNHDA, CDR2 SQIVND (reference sequence). Trimming pared 2 bases from V and 4 bases from J, leaving 4 bases between. The CDR3 spans 12 residues.

This clone was detected only a few times. The gene calls are TRBV5-1 and TRBJ1-2; D remains ambiguous. Germline assignment: CDR1 SGHRS and CDR2 YFSETQ. Trimming left V 0 bases short and J 8 bases short, with 14 bases between. The CDR3 sequence is 14 residues long. The CDR3 reads CASSLVRERGGYTF. CDR3 sequence (DNA): TGCGCCAGCAGCTTGGTTCGAGAGCGTGGAGGCTACACCTTC.

The V and J genes are TRBV11-2 and TRBJ1-2, with a tentative D call TRBD1 (6 bases). The V end lost 5 bases, the J end lost 8 bases, and 15 bases lay between the germline ends. The CDR3 consists of 13 residues. CDR1 and CDR2 from the germline V gene are SGHAT and FQNNGV. The CDR3: CASSTRGSRGYTF. CDR3 nucleotides: TGTGCCAGCAGCACCAGGGGTTCTAGGGGCTACACCTTC. The full variable domain, completed using reference TRBV11-2 and TRBJ1-2, is EAGVAQSPRYKIIEKRQSVAFWCNPISGHATLYWYQQILGQGPKLLIQFQNNGVVDDSQLPKDRFSAERLKGVDSTLKIQPAKLEDSAVYLCASSTRGSRGYTFGSGTRLTVV.